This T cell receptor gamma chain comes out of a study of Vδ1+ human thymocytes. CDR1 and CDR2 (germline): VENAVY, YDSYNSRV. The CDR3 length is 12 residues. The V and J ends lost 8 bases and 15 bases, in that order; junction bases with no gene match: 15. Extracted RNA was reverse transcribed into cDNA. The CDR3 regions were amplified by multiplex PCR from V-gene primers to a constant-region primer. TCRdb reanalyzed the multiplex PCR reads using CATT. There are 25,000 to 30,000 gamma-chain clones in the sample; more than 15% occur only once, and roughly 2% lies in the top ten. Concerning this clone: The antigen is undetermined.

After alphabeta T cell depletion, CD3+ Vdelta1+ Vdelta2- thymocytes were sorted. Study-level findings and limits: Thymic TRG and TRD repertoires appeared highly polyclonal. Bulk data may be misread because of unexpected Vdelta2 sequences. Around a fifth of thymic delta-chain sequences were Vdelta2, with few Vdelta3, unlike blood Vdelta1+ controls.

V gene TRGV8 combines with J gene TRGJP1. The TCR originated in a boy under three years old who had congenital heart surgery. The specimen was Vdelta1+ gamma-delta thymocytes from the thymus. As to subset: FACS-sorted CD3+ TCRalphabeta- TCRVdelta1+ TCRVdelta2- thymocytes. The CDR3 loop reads CATSLTGWLKIF. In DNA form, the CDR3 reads TGTGCCACCTCACTCACGGGATGGCTCAAGATATTT.